One and the same sample provided the 30 T cell receptor beta chains below, sequenced in a study of T cells after yellow fever vaccination. Each CDR3 protein gets one entry after TCRdb re-called the 5' RACE reads with MiXCR. The sample holds around 500,000 distinct CDR3 sequences, 20% to 25% seen once. Sequenced here: PBMCs, sampled 21 days after the first yellow fever vaccination. The receptors shown here come from a man aged 18 to 35 who received the YFV17D yellow fever vaccine.

This sequence joins TRBV6-1 and TRBJ1-2, with a tentative D call TRBD1 (6 bases). The CDR3 covers 14 residues. Trimming stripped 4 bases from V and 4 bases from J, with 13 bases between. CDR1 is MNHNS and CDR2 is SASEGT in the germline V gene. The CDR3 bases are TGTGCCAGCAGTGCCCTTAGACAGGCCTATGGCTACACCTTC. Its protein is CASSALRQAYGYTF.

The gene calls are TRBV6-1 and TRBJ2-3; D tentatively fits TRBD1 or TRBD2 (6 bases each). The CDR3 runs 14 residues. Trimming took off 6 bases at V and 5 bases at J, with 15 bases between the two ends. Germline V gene lookup returns CDR1 MNHNS and CDR2 SASEGT. The CDR3 DNA follows: TGTGCCAGCAGCCCTGGGGGGCTTGTAGATACGCAGTATTTT. Translated: CASSPGGLVDTQYF.

The V and J genes are TRBV7-9 and TRBJ2-2; D may be TRBD2 (6 bases). CDR3 size: 16 residues. Germline CDR1 is SEHNR and CDR2 is FQNEAQ (reference sequence). V lost 3 bases, J lost 0 bases, and 11 bases lay in between. CDR3 protein: CASSFGGLANTGELFF. DNA of the CDR3: TGTGCCAGCAGCTTCGGGGGATTGGCGAACACCGGGGAGCTGTTTTTT.

The rearrangement joins TRBV27 to TRBJ2-2; 8 nucleotides align to TRBD2. Losses at the gene ends were 6 bases for V and 0 bases for J; bases not matched to a gene: 3. The CDR3 runs to 15 residues. Germline CDR1 is MNHEY and CDR2 is SMNVEV (reference sequence). The CDR3 DNA reads as TGTGCCAGCAGCAAACTAGCGGCGAACACCGGGGAGCTGTTTTTT. Translated, it gives CASSKLAANTGELFF.

This clonotype was counted a few times. The chain links TRBV5-1 to TRBJ2-2; D perhaps matches TRBD1 (6 bases). CDR3 size: 14 residues. Germline lookup yields CDR1 SGHRS and CDR2 YFSETQ. Trimming removed 4 bases from V and 3 bases from J, with 10 bases in between. In nucleotides, the CDR3 is TGCGCCAGCAGCAAAGGACAGTACACCGGGGAGCTGTTTTTT. Translated: CASSKGQYTGELFF.

V gene TRBV24-1 combines with J gene TRBJ2-1, with D perhaps TRBD2 (5 bases). Germline V gives CDR1 KGHDR, CDR2 SFDVKD. The length of the CDR3 is 19 residues. V lost 5 bases and J 6 bases, leaving 28 bases between the germline ends. The CDR3 bases are TGTGCCACCAGTGGCACAGATCTACGGGCGCGGGTAGTAAGCAATGAGCAGTTCTTC. Translated, it gives CATSGTDLRARVVSNEQFF.

The V and J genes are TRBV12-3 or TRBV12-4 and TRBJ2-2, with D unclear. This CDR3 region has 13 residues. V dropped 6 bases and J dropped 6 bases, with 11 bases sitting between them. CDR3 bases: TGTGCCAGCAGGTCCACTGAGGCCGGGGAGCTGTTTTTT. It codes for CASRSTEAGELFF.

This clonotype turned up a few times. The chain combines TRBV20-1 with TRBJ1-1, with D uncertain. The germline V and J ends were trimmed by 0 bases and 3 bases, with 8 bases remaining between them. CDR3 length: 13 amino acids. Germline assignment: CDR1 DFQATT and CDR2 SNEGSKA (reference sequence). The CDR3 DNA reads as TGCAGTGCTAGAGAGGACGGGGACACTGAAGCTTTCTTT. Amino acids: CSAREDGDTEAFF.

The genes are TRBV19 and TRBJ2-4, with D perhaps assigned TRBD1 or TRBD2 (5 bases each). CDR1 and CDR2 from the germline V gene are LNHDA and SQIVND (reference sequence). This CDR3 comprises 13 residues. V shed 6 bases and J shed 7 bases, with 13 bases lying between them. The CDR3 is CASSGTEVNIQYF. DNA of the CDR3: TGTGCCAGTAGCGGGACCGAGGTCAACATTCAGTACTTC.

CDR3 protein: CASSLTSGGRKETQYF. DNA of the CDR3: TGTGCCAGCAGCCTCACTAGCGGGGGGCGTAAAGAGACCCAGTACTTC. The chain couples TRBV3-1 to TRBJ2-5; 12 nucleotides align to TRBD2. With 4 bases clipped from V and 3 bases from J, the junction kept 6 bases outside the gene matches. CDR1 LGHDT and CDR2 YNNKEL come from the germline V gene (reference sequence). This CDR3 region has 16 residues.

This clonotype was found a few times. This chain links TRBV6-2 or TRBV6-3 with TRBJ2-2, with 10 nucleotides matching TRBD1. The germline V gene has CDR1 MNHEY and CDR2 SVGEGT. The CDR3 contains 11 residues. J gave up 15 bases and V 6 bases, and 4 bases lay outside the gene matches. The CDR3 reads CASSQGQGMFF. Written as DNA, the CDR3 is TGTGCCAGCAGCCAGGGACAGGGGATGTTTTTT.

The chain uses TRBV9 and TRBJ2-7; D possibly uses TRBD1 or TRBD2 (6 bases each). The V gene's germline CDR1 is SGDLS and CDR2 YYNGEE. This CDR3 has 14 residues. The V gene lost 2 bases and the J gene lost 6 bases, with 15 bases spanning the gap. This chain's CDR3 is CASSVGGLAGEQYF. Here the CDR3 DNA reads TGTGCCAGCAGCGTTGGGGGGCTTGCTGGCGAGCAGTACTTC.

At least ten counts were recorded for this clonotype. The chain uses TRBV12-3 or TRBV12-4 and TRBJ2-4, with D tentatively TRBD1 (6 bases). The ends were cut back, 5 bases at V and 1 base at J, with 12 bases in the middle. CDR3 length: 15 amino acids. The CDR3 region has the DNA TGTGCCAGCAGTGAACAGGGATCGGCCAAAAACATTCAGTACTTC. Amino acids: CASSEQGSAKNIQYF.

This clonotype was counted a few times. This rearrangement joins TRBV6-6 to TRBJ1-2, with 10 bases aligning to TRBD1. After removal of 2 bases from V and 10 bases from J, the junction contained 4 bases not matched to a gene. This CDR3 has 13 amino acids. Germline V lookup: CDR1 MNHNY, CDR2 SVGAGI (reference sequence). The CDR3 loop is CASSYTGTGVYTF. The CDR3 region has the DNA TGTGCCAGCAGTTACACAGGGACAGGGGTCTACACCTTC.

The rearrangement joins TRBV4-3 to TRBJ2-7; no clear D gene. Germline CDR1 LGHNA, CDR2 YSLEER. This CDR3 is built from 13 residues. Trimming left V 1 base short and J 4 bases short, with 8 bases between. CDR3 sequence: CASSQVVGYEQYF. CDR3 DNA: TGCGCCAGCAGCCAAGTGGTGGGATACGAGCAGTACTTC.

V gene TRBV6-1 combines with J gene TRBJ1-4; maybe TRBD1 (5 bases). CDR1 is MNHNS, CDR2 SASEGT, per germline. The ends were cut back, 6 bases at V and 0 bases at J, with 8 bases in the middle. This CDR3 is built from 14 residues. CDR3 protein: CASRDTTTNEKLFF. The CDR3 bases are TGTGCCAGCAGGGACACCACAACTAATGAAAAACTGTTTTTT.

The sample holds a few counts of this clonotype. The gene calls are TRBV4-3 and TRBJ1-2, with D uncertain. The CDR3 covers 16 residues. Germline V CDR1 and CDR2: LGHNA, YSLEER. The V gene lost 0 bases and the J gene lost 4 bases, with 15 bases spanning the gap. CDR3: CASSQDMGRRSYGYTF. For the CDR3, the DNA is TGCGCCAGCAGCCAAGATATGGGCAGGCGAAGCTATGGCTACACCTTC.

Written as DNA, the CDR3 is TGTGCCAGCAGCTTATCTGGCCCGGGACAGGGCTCAGAAGCTTTCTTT. Translation gives CASSLSGPGQGSEAFF. The chain links TRBV11-2 to TRBJ1-1; 9 nucleotides align to TRBD1. The CDR3 is 16 amino acids. Germline V gene sequence: CDR1 SGHAT, CDR2 FQNNGV. The V segment lost 2 bases and the J segment 8 bases; nucleotides outside the gene matches: 12.

The chain uses TRBV28 and TRBJ1-2; a possible D gene is TRBD1 (6 bases). Deletions cut 4 bases from V and 4 bases from J, with 16 bases between. This CDR3 region has 15 residues. Germline CDR1 and CDR2: MDHEN and SYDVKM. The CDR3, as DNA: TGTGCCAGCAGTTCCCCATCGACAGGAAGCTATGGCTACACCTTC. Protein product: CASSSPSTGSYGYTF.

This sequence joins TRBV6-5 and TRBJ1-3; D remains ambiguous. The V gene's germline CDR1 is MNHEY and CDR2 SVGAGI. The CDR3 length is 18 residues. Between the trimmed V and J ends, which lost 0 bases and 0 bases, there was a span of 15 bases. CDR3 sequence reads: CASSYSWSGISSGNTIYF. The CDR3 DNA reads as TGTGCCAGCAGTTACTCGTGGAGCGGGATTAGCTCTGGAAACACCATATATTTT.

This clonotype showed up just a few times. The chain couples TRBV7-9 to TRBJ1-5; no reliable D call. CDR1 is SEHNR, CDR2 FQNEAQ, per germline (reference sequence). CDR3 size: 17 residues. V lost 4 bases and J lost 0, with 16 bases in between. This CDR3 reads CASSSPRGVLSNQPQHF. DNA of the CDR3: TGTGCCAGCAGCTCTCCGAGAGGCGTCCTTAGCAATCAGCCCCAGCATTTT.

The table lists this clonotype with a few counts. V and J are TRBV5-1 and TRBJ2-2; no clear D gene. Trimming pared 2 bases from V and 7 bases from J, leaving 15 bases between. CDR1 SGHRS and CDR2 YFSETQ come from the germline V gene. The CDR3 is made up of 15 amino acids. The CDR3 is CASSFTAADFGELFF. The CDR3 DNA reads as TGCGCCAGCAGCTTTACAGCCGCTGATTTCGGGGAGCTGTTTTTT.

The V call is TRBV4-2, the J call TRBJ2-1; 11 bases line up with TRBD2. CDR1 is LGHNA, CDR2 YNFKEQ, per germline. This CDR3 comprises 15 residues. Trimming at V came to 5 bases and at J to 6 bases, leaving 6 bases not matched to a gene. The CDR3 reads CASSIIAGGLNEQFF. CDR3 sequence (DNA): TGTGCCAGCAGCATCATAGCGGGGGGGCTCAATGAGCAGTTCTTC.

The chain recombines TRBV3-1 with TRBJ2-3; either TRBD1 or TRBD2 may supply D (7 bases each). The germline gives CDR1 LGHDT, CDR2 YNNKEL (reference sequence). V gave up 2 bases and J gave up 6 bases, with 15 bases separating them. The CDR3 has 15 residues. The CDR3 loop is CASSQTRGGWDTQYF. Here the CDR3 DNA reads TGTGCCAGCAGCCAAACCAGGGGGGGCTGGGATACGCAGTATTTT.

The chain's CDR3 is CASSPGTSGVGELFF. The CDR3 DNA sequence: TGTGCCAGCAGCCCCGGGACTAGCGGAGTCGGGGAGCTGTTTTTT. The J gene is TRBJ2-2, the V gene TRBV6-2 or TRBV6-3, with 11 bases lining up with TRBD2. The CDR3 sequence is 15 residues long. Germline CDR1 reads MNHEY; CDR2 reads SVGEGT. J gave up 7 bases and V 6 bases, and 7 bases lay outside the gene matches.

V and J are TRBV28 and TRBJ1-6; D gene uncertain. V was clipped by 7 bases and J by 7 bases, with 8 bases between them. The CDR3 extends over 12 amino acids. Germline assignment: CDR1 MDHEN and CDR2 SYDVKM. The CDR3, as DNA: TGTGCCAGCATGACAAACAATTCACCCCTCCACTTT. It is translated as CASMTNNSPLHF.

The CDR3 spells CASSVLGLGRTDTQYF. The CDR3 DNA reads as TGTGCCAGCAGTGTCTTAGGCCTCGGCAGGACAGATACGCAGTATTTT. The rearrangement links TRBV25-1 to TRBJ2-3; D ambiguous. Looked up from germline, CDR1 is MGHDK and CDR2 is SYGVNS. V lost 4 bases and J 3 bases, leaving 17 bases between the germline ends. The CDR3 runs 16 residues.

V gene TRBV20-1 combines with J gene TRBJ2-7; 9 bases map to TRBD1. Germline V gives CDR1 DFQATT, CDR2 SNEGSKA (reference sequence). V trimming: 3 bases; J trimming: 0 bases; junction bases outside the gene matches: 3. The length of the CDR3 is 14 residues. CDR3 bases: TGCAGTGCTAGCGGGACAGGGAGCTCCTACGAGCAGTACTTC. Its translation is CSASGTGSSYEQYF.

The sample holds a few counts of this clonotype. For the CDR3, the DNA is TGTGCCAGCTCCACCGAAACCTGGCAGCCCTCGAACACCATATATTTT. Its translation: CASSTETWQPSNTIYF. The J gene is TRBJ1-3, the V gene TRBV7-9, with D uncertain. The CDR3 spans 16 residues. Germline CDR1 is SEHNR and CDR2 is FQNEAQ (reference sequence). V was pared by 8 bases and J by 7 bases, with 24 bases between.

This clonotype was recorded a few times. The chain recombines TRBV7-3 with TRBJ2-3, with 9 bases matching TRBD1. Germline CDR1 is SGHTA and CDR2 is FQGTGA. The CDR3 runs to 15 residues. V gave up 4 bases and J gave up 5 bases; unmatched junction bases: 7. For the CDR3, the DNA is TGTGCCAGCAGCTACACAGGGGGCGCGTTAGATACGCAGTATTTT. Translation gives CASSYTGGALDTQYF.